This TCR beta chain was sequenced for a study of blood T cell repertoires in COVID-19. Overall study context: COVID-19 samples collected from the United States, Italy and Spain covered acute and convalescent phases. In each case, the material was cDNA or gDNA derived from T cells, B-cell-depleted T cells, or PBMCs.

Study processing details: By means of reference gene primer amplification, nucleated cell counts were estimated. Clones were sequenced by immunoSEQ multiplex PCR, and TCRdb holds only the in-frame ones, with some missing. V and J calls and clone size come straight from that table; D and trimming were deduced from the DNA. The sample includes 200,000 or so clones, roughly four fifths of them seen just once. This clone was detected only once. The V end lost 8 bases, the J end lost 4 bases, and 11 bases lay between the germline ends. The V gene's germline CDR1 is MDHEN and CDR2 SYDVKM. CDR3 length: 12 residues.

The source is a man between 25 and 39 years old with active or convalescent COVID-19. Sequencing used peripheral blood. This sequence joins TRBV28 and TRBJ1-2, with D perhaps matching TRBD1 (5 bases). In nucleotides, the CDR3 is TGTGCCAGCCAGAAAGGGGTCTATGGCTACACCTTC. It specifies CASQKGVYGYTF.